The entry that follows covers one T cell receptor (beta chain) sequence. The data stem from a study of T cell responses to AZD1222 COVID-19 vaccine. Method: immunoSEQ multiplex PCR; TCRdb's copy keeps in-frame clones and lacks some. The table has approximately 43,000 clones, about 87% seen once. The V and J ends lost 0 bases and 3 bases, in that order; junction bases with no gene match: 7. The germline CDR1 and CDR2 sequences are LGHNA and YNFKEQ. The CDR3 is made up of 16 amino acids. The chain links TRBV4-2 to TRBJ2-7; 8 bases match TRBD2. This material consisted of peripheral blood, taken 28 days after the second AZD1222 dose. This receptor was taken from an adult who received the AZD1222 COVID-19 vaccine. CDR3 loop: CASSQDSGGTSYEQYF. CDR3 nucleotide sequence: TGTGCCAGCAGCCAAGATTCCGGGGGGACTAGCTACGAGCAGTACTTC.